Sequencing of this T cell receptor (beta chain) was carried out in a study of blood T cell repertoires in COVID-19 (dated by TCRdb to 2020 to 2022). Study-wide context: Samples covering the acute and convalescent phases of COVID-19 were provided by collaborators in the United States, Italy and Spain. The material from the prospective study consisted of cDNA or gDNA derived from T cells, B-cell-depleted T cells, or PBMCs. A de-identified subject ID, COVID-19 status, age in years and sex were almost always included in the sample metadata. Samples came from the ongoing ImmuneRACE study (first 160 participants) plus 1,254 subjects from 6 global collaborators. Where HLA class I and class II types were available, the types were taken from metadata supplied by the sample provider, not from assay-based typing. Deeply sampled blood TCRbeta repertoires from subjects exposed to, actively infected with, or recovered from COVID-19 were included in the dataset. A freely available public database, intended as a resource for researchers studying the immune response to SARS-CoV-2, is where the repertoires were released. General findings and caveats noted by the study authors: The quantity of clinical and demographic metadata differed by source and by participant and was supplied without curation.

TCRbeta CDR3 regions were amplified from genomic DNA using the immunoSEQ Assay, a bias-controlled multiplex PCR. The authors' analysis ran thus. Nucleated cell counts per sample were estimated from amplification of reference gene primers within the assay. To quantify the absolute abundance of each unique TCRbeta CDR3 rearrangement, sequence reads were collapsed and filtered. For each sample, productive Simpson clonality was calculated as the square root of Simpson's diversity index over productive rearrangements. The clones in this table, taken by TCRdb from immuneACCESS, are in-frame only. Not every clone is retained; where verified, under half of the shortfall comes from an unresolved V gene, and the cause of the rest is unknown. That table gives V, J and clone size, and the DNA gave D and trimming. The sample table lists over 75,000 clones, 85% to 95% of them with a count of one. Approximately 2.2% of the sample lies in the top ten.

From a lookup of the germline V gene, CDR1 and CDR2 are MNHNS and SASEGT. The CDR3, from cysteine to phenylalanine, totals 15 residues. Of the read, only the CDR3 DNA is kept; its 45 bases are in frame from base 1. V and J lose 3 bases and 4 bases, and a span of 16 bases separates them. The collaborating institutions used their own protocols to collect whole blood in K2EDTA tubes. For TCRbeta analysis, collaborators shipped samples in one of three forms: frozen whole blood, isolated PBMCs, or DNA extracted from either of those sample types. Worth noting for this clone: This receptor's antigen is unknown. The sample holds no much larger clone one base away, and base qualities are not on file.

This chain joins TRBV6-1 to TRBJ2-7, and the D gene may be TRBD1, 6 bases matching. Specimen: peripheral blood. The receptor was isolated from a human donor with active COVID-19. The donor label of this sample is uncertain. The DNA sequence follows: TGTGCCAGCAGTGAGGGGGCCCCACCGAAGTACGAGCAGTACTTC. Protein translation: CASSEGAPPKYEQYF.